This TCR beta chain was obtained from a study of technical replicates of blood from a handful of donors. The protocol was immunoSEQ multiplex PCR, while the TCRdb copy is restricted to in-frame clones and leaves out a portion. The sample lists 90,000 to 100,000 clones; roughly 95% were seen once. This TCR was recovered from a human donor in good health. Sequencing was performed on T cells isolated from PBMCs.

The CDR3 loop is CASSEWGGAPYEQYF. CDR3 sequence (DNA): TGTGCCAGCAGTGAGTGGGGAGGGGCCCCCTACGAGCAGTACTTC. The V call is TRBV2, the J call TRBJ2-7; 7 nucleotides match TRBD2. The length of the CDR3 is 15 residues. With 3 bases clipped from V and 2 bases from J, the junction kept 7 bases outside the gene matches. Germline assignment: CDR1 SNHLY and CDR2 FYNNEI.